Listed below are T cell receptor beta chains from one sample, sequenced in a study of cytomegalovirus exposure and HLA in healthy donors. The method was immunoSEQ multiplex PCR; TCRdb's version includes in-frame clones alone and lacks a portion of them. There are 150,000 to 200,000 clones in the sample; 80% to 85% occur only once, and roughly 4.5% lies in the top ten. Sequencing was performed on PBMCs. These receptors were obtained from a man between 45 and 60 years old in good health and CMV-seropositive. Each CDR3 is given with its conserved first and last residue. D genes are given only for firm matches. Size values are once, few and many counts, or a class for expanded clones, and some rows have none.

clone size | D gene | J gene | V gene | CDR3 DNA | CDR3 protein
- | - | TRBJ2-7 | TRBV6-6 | TGTGCCAGCAGTTACGCGGGGAACACCTACGAGCAGTACTTC | CASSYAGNTYEQYF
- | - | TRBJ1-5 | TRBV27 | TGTGCCAGCGAGCTCAGGGGTGATCAGCCCCAGCATTTT | CASELRGDQPQHF
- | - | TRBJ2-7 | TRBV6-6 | TGTGCCAGCAGCACGTCCTACGAGCAGTACTTC | CASSTSYEQYF
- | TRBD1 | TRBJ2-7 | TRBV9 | TGTGCCAGCAGCCGGGACAGCTCCTACGAGCAGTACTTC | CASSRDSSYEQYF
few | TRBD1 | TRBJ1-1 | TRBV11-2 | TGTGCCAGCAGCTGGGGACAGGGAAGGTGGAACACTGAAGCTTTCTTT | CASSWGQGRWNTEAFF
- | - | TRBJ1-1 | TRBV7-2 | TGTGCCAGCAGTACCAGATGGGCGGGGGGAACTGAAGCTTTCTTT | CASSTRWAGGTEAFF
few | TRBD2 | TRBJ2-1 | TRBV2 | TGTGCCAGCAGTGGCCCCAGACTAGCGGGAGTGTCTCTGGATGAGCAGTTCTTC | CASSGPRLAGVSLDEQFF
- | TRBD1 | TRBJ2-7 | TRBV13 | TGTGCAAGCGGGGGACAGGGGGGGAGGTACGAGCAGTACTTC | CASGGQGGRYEQYF
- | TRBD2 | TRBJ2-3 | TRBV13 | TGTGCCAGCAGCTTTAAGCGGGGGGTCACAGATACGCAGTATTTT | CASSFKRGVTDTQYF
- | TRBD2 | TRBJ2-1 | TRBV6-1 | TGTGCCAGCAGGGGGGGGAGCCTGAACTACAATGAGCAGTTCTTC | CASRGGSLNYNEQFF
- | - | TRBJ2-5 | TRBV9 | TGTGCCAGCAGCGCTGAAGGGCGGGTGCTCCAAGAGACCCAGTACTTC | CASSAEGRVLQETQYF
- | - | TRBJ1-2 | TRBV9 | TGTGCCAGCAGCGTTGAAGGGGCAGACAACTATGGCTACACCTTC | CASSVEGADNYGYTF
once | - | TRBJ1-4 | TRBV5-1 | TGCGCCAGCAGCAAAAGAACAAATGAAAAACTGTTTTTT | CASSKRTNEKLFF
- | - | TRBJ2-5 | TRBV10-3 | TGTGCCATCAGTGGGACTGGGGGGGAGACCCAGTACTTC | CAISGTGGETQYF
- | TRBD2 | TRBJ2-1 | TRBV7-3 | TGTGCCAGCAGCAAAACTAGCGGGGGGGGGTATGAGCAGTTCTTC | CASSKTSGGGYEQFF
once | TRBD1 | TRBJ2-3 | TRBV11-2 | TGTGCCAGCAGCATAGGACAGGGTGCAGATACGCAGTATTTT | CASSIGQGADTQYF
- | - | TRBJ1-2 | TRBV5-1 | TGCGCCAGCAGCCCGGACACTGGCTACACCTTC | CASSPDTGYTF
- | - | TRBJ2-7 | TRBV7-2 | TGTGCCAGCAGCTTAGACCCAGCGCCATTCTACGAGCAGTACTTC | CASSLDPAPFYEQYF
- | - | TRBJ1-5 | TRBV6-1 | TGTGCCAGCAGTGACCTTAGGAGCAGCAATCAGCCCCAGCATTTT | CASSDLRSSNQPQHF
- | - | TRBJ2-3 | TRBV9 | TGTGCCAGCAGCGACGACTCCTACCTGGATACGCAGTATTTT | CASSDDSYLDTQYF
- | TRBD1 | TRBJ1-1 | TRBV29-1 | TGCAGCGCCACAGGGGCTACTGAAGCTTTCTTT | CSATGATEAFF
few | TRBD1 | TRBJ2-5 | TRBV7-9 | TGTGCCAGCAACCTACAGGGGGAAGAGACCCAGTACTTC | CASNLQGEETQYF
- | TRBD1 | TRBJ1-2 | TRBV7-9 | TGTTCCAGCAGCCACCGGGACAGTCCCTACTATGGCTACACCTTC | CSSSHRDSPYYGYTF
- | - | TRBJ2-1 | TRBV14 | TGTGCCAGCAGCCCGAAGATACAGTCTCCTGAGCAGTTCTTC | CASSPKIQSPEQFF
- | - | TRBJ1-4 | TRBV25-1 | TGTGCCAGCAGTGATCGTGGACAGCCTAATGAAAAACTGTTTTTT | CASSDRGQPNEKLFF
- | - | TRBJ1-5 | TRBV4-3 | TGCGCCAGCAGCCAAGATAGGACAGAATATCAGCCCCAGCATTTT | CASSQDRTEYQPQHF
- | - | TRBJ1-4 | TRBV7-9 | TGTTCCAGCAGCTCAGGGGAACGGAGAACTAATGAAAAACTGTTTTTT | CSSSSGERRTNEKLFF
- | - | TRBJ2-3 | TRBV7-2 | TGTGCCAGCAGCAAATCCGGGACTGTCACAGATACGCAGTATTTT | CASSKSGTVTDTQYF
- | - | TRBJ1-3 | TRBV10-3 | TGTGCCATCAGGGGAGAAGCTGGAAACACCATATATTTT | CAIRGEAGNTIYF
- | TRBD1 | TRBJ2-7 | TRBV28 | TGTGCCAGCAACGCTCCCGGGACAGGGGTAGAGCAGTACTTC | CASNAPGTGVEQYF
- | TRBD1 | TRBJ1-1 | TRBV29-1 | TGCAGCGTTCGGGACAGGGGGCTTACTGAAGCTTTCTTT | CSVRDRGLTEAFF
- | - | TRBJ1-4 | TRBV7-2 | TGTGCCAGCAGCTTACTCGGGGGGGGCACTAATGAAAAACTGTTTTTT | CASSLLGGGTNEKLFF
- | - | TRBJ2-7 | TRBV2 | TGTGCCAGCAGTGAAGGGGTCGGGATCTACGAGCAGTACTTC | CASSEGVGIYEQYF
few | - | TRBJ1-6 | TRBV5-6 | TGTGCCAGCAGCTTGGGACAGTTTTCGAATTCACCCCTCCACTTT | CASSLGQFSNSPLHF
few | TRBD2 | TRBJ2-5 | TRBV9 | TGTGCCAGCAGCCTGACTAGCGGGGGGCAAGAGACCCAGTACTTC | CASSLTSGGQETQYF
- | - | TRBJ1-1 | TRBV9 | TGTGCCAGCAGCGTAGATGGGGGGATGACTGAAGCTTTCTTT | CASSVDGGMTEAFF
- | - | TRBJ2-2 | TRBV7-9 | TGTGCCAGCAGCTTTTTTACCAGTCGCTACACCGGGGAGCTGTTTTTT | CASSFFTSRYTGELFF
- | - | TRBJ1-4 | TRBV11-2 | TGTGCCAGCAGCTTAAGCACAGGCTCGGGTGAAAAACTGTTTTTT | CASSLSTGSGEKLFF
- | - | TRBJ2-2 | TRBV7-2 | TGTGCCAGCAGCTTACCCAGGGTGAACACCGGGGAGCTGTTTTTT | CASSLPRVNTGELFF
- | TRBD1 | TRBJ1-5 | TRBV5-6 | TGTGCCAGCAGCCTTCCACAGGGGACAAGGGGTCAGCCCCAGCATTTT | CASSLPQGTRGQPQHF
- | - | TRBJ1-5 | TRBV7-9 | TGTTCCAGCAGCTTAGCAACAGGGTTAGGCAATCAGCCCCAGCATTTT | CSSSLATGLGNQPQHF
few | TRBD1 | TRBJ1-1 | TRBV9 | TGTGCCAGCAGCGCACCGGACAGGGGAACTGAAGCTTTCTTT | CASSAPDRGTEAFF